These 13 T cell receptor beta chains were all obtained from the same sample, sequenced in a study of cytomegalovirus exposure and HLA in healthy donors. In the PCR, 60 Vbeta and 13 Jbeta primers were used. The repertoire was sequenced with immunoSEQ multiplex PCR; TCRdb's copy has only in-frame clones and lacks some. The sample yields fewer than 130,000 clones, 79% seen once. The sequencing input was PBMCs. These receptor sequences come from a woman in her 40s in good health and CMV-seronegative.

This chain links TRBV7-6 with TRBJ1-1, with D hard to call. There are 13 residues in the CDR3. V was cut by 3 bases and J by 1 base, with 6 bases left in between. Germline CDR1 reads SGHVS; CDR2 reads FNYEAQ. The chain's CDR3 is CASSFKRNTEAFF. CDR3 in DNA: TGTGCCAGCAGCTTCAAGAGGAACACTGAAGCTTTCTTT.

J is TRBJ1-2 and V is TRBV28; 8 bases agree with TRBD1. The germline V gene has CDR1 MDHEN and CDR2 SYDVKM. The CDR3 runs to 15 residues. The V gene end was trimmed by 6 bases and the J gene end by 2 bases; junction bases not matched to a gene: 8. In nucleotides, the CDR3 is TGTGCCAGCAGAGGACAGGGCGCCTTCAACTATGGCTACACCTTC. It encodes CASRGQGAFNYGYTF.

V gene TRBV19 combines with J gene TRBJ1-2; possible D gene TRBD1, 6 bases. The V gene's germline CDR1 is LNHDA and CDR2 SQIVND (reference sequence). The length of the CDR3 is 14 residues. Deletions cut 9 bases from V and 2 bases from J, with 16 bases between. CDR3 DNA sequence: TGTGCCAGCCTAGAGCTACAGGGAAACTATGGCTACACCTTC. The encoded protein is CASLELQGNYGYTF.

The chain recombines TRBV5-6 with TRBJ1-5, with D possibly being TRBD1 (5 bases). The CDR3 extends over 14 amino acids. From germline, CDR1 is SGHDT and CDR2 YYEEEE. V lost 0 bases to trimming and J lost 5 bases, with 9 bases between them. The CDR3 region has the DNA TGTGCCAGCAGCTTGGGACAGACTGATCAGCCCCAGCATTTT. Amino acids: CASSLGQTDQPQHF.

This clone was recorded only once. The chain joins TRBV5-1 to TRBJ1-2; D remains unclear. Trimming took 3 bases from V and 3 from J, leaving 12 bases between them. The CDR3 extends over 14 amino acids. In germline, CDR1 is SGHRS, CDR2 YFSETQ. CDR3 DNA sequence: TGCGCCAGCAGCTCCTGGGCTACAGACTATGGCTACACCTTC. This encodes CASSSWATDYGYTF.

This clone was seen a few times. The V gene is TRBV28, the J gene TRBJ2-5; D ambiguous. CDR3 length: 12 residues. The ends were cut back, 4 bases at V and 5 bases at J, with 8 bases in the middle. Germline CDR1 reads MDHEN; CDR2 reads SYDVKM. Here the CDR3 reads CASSSNAETQYF. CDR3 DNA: TGTGCCAGCAGTTCTAACGCGGAGACCCAGTACTTC.

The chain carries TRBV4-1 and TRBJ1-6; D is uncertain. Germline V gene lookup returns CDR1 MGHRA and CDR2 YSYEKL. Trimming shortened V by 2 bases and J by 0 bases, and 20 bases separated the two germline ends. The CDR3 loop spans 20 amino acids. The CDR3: CASSQFWSGDGSSYNSPLHF. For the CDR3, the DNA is TGCGCCAGCAGCCAATTTTGGTCAGGAGATGGGAGCTCCTATAATTCACCCCTCCACTTT.

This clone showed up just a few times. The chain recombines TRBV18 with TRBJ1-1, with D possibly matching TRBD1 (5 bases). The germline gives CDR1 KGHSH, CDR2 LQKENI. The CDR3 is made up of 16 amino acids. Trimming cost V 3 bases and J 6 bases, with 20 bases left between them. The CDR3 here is CASSPTMGHKDPEAFF. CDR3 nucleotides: TGTGCCAGCTCACCCACCATGGGGCACAAAGACCCTGAAGCTTTCTTT. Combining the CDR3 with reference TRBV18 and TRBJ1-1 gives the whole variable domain NAGVMQNPRHLVRRRGQEARLRCSPMKGHSHVYWYRQLPEEGLKFMVYLQKENIIDESGMPKERFSAEFPKEGPSILRIQQVVRGDSAAYFCASSPTMGHKDPEAFFGQGTRLTVV.

This chain's CDR3 is CASSQSATSGRGVWPSSYNEQFF. CDR3 coding DNA: TGTGCCAGCAGCCAATCTGCAACTAGCGGGAGGGGAGTATGGCCAAGCTCCTACAATGAGCAGTTCTTC. The chain employs TRBV4-2 and TRBJ2-1, with TRBD2 identical over 13 bases. Germline loops: CDR1 LGHNA, CDR2 YNFKEQ. V shed 2 bases, J shed 0 bases, and the junction held 19 bases outside the gene matches. The CDR3 consists of 23 residues.

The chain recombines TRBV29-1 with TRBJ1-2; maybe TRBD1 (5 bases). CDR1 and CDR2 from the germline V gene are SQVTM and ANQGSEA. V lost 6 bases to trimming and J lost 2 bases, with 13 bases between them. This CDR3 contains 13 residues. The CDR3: CSVMVTENYGYTF. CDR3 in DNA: TGCAGCGTGATGGTGACAGAAAACTATGGCTACACCTTC.

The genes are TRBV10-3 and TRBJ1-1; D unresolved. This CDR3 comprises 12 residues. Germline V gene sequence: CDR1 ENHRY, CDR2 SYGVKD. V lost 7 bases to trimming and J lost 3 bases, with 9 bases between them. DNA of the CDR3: TGTGCCATCACACCCGGGGACACTGAAGCTTTCTTT. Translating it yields CAITPGDTEAFF.

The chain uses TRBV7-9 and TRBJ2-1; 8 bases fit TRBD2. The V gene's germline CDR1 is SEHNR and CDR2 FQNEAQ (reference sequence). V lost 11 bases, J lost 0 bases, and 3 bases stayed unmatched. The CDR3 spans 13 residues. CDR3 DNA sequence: TGTGCCGGGACTAGGGGCTCCTACAATGAGCAGTTCTTC. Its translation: CAGTRGSYNEQFF.

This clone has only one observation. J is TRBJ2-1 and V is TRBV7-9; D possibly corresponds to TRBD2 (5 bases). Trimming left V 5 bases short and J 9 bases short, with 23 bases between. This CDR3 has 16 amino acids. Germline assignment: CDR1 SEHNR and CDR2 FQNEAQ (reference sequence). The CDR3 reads CASSPRSLRDLVEQFF. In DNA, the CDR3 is TGTGCCAGCAGCCCCCGTTCCCTCCGGGATTTGGTTGAGCAGTTCTTC. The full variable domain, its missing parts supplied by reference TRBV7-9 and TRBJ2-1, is DTGVSQNPRHKITKRGQNVTFRCDPISEHNRLYWYRQTLGQGPEFLTYFQNEAQLEKSRLLSDRFSAERPKGSFSTLEIQRTEQGDSAMYLCASSPRSLRDLVEQFFGPGTRLTVL.